The 23 T cell receptor beta chains in this list originate from one sample, sequenced in a study of blood T cell repertoires in COVID-19. This table comes from immunoSEQ multiplex PCR, and its TCRdb copy is limited to in-frame clones, with some not included. The profile shows 250,000 to 300,000 clones, 88% of them singletons. Sequenced: peripheral blood. Receptor source: a woman aged 30 to 39 with COVID-19, enrolled during active disease.

The gene calls are TRBV10-2 and TRBJ2-5, with 7 bases identical to TRBD2. Germline trimming cut 4 bases from V and 5 bases from J; bases unmatched to any gene: 7. CDR3 length: 14 amino acids. CDR1 WSHSY and CDR2 SAAADI come from the germline V gene. The CDR3 is CASSGLAIGETQYF. The CDR3 DNA is TGCGCCAGCAGTGGACTAGCTATCGGGGAGACCCAGTACTTC.

The J gene is TRBJ2-2, the V gene TRBV9; TRBD2 might be the D (7 bases). V lost 6 bases to trimming and J lost 5 bases, with 17 bases between them. Germline V CDR1 and CDR2: SGDLS, YYNGEE. This CDR3 has 15 residues. CDR3 sequence (DNA): TGTGCCAGCACCAGGGGCGGGAGAGGGACCGGGGAGCTGTTTTTT. Protein sequence: CASTRGGRGTGELFF.

The V and J genes are TRBV29-1 and TRBJ1-5, with TRBD1 matching over 8 bases. J gave up 5 bases and V 4 bases, and 4 bases lay outside the gene matches. This CDR3 is built from 13 residues. In germline, CDR1 is SQVTM, CDR2 ANQGSEA. CDR3 in DNA: TGCAGCGTTGCGACAGGGGTGGATCAGCCCCAGCATTTT. Its protein product is CSVATGVDQPQHF. Based on the CDR3 plus reference TRBV29-1 and TRBJ1-5, the full variable domain is SAVISQKPSRDICQRGTSLTIQCQVDSQVTMMFWYRQQPGQSLTLIATANQGSEATYESGFVIDKFPISRPNLTFSTLTVSNMSPEDSSIYLCSVATGVDQPQHFGDGTRLSIL.

The CDR3 bases are TGTGCCTGGAGTGGACAGGGGCGCTCGGGTGGCTACACCTTC. Translation: CAWSGQGRSGGYTF. The gene calls are TRBV30 and TRBJ1-2; 8 nucleotides align to TRBD1. The CDR3 is made up of 14 amino acids. The germline gives CDR1 GTSNPN, CDR2 SVGIG (reference sequence). With V trimmed by 1 base and J by 7 bases, 8 bases remained unmatched.

V gene TRBV20-1 combines with J gene TRBJ2-1, with D hard to call. Germline CDR1 is DFQATT and CDR2 is SNEGSKA (reference sequence). V was pared by 1 base and J by 9 bases, with 7 bases between. The CDR3 is made up of 11 amino acids. For the CDR3, the DNA is TGCAGTGCTAGAGTTCGAGGTGAGCAGTTCTTC. Its protein product is CSARVRGEQFF.

This chain joins TRBV3-1 (or the pseudogene TRBV3-2) and TRBJ1-4, with D possibly being TRBD1 (5 bases). Germline V gene sequence: CDR1 LGHDT, CDR2 YNNKEL (reference sequence). CDR3 length equals 18 residues. The V end was cut by 3 bases, the J end by 0 bases, with 17 bases between. The CDR3 coding sequence is TGTGCCAGCAGCCATAAGCCCACAGGACGAGCAACTAATGAAAAACTGTTTTTT. This codes for CASSHKPTGRATNEKLFF.

The chain joins TRBV6-6 to TRBJ1-4, with 9 bases matching TRBD1. This CDR3 is 14 amino acids long. V gave up 7 bases and J gave up 10 bases; unmatched junction bases: 10. CDR1 is MNHNY and CDR2 is SVGAGI in the germline V gene (reference sequence). This CDR3 reads CASKPGQGGGKLFF. The CDR3 DNA reads as TGTGCCAGCAAACCGGGACAGGGAGGCGGAAAACTGTTTTTT.

The rearrangement links TRBV11-3 to TRBJ2-1; TRBD2 matches at 7 bases. The junction had 11 bases not matched to a gene; V was cut back by 5 bases and J by 10 bases. The CDR3 runs to 14 residues. CDR1 is SGHNT and CDR2 is YENEEA in the germline V gene. The CDR3, as DNA: TGTGCCAGCAGCCCCAGGGAGGGGTTAAGGGAGCAGTTCTTC. Translating gives CASSPREGLREQFF.

The chain has TRBV29-1 and TRBJ2-3, with 10 bases matching TRBD2. Per the germline V gene, CDR1 is SQVTM and CDR2 is ANQGSEA. The V and J ends lost 6 bases and 5 bases, in that order; junction bases with no gene match: 11. This CDR3 is built from 15 residues. CDR3 sequence (DNA): TGCAGCGTCGCCCGATCTAGCGGGGGAAAAGATACGCAGTATTTT. This encodes CSVARSSGGKDTQYF.

The chain employs TRBV4-2 and TRBJ1-6; a weak D match, TRBD1 (5 bases). The V and J ends lost 1 base and 9 bases respectively, with 19 bases between them. This CDR3 contains 17 residues. CDR1 is LGHNA and CDR2 is YNFKEQ in the germline V gene. The CDR3 protein is CASSQGIFNRLGSPLHF. As DNA, the CDR3 is TGTGCCAGCAGCCAAGGCATTTTTAACAGGTTGGGTTCACCCCTCCACTTT.

The chain has TRBV6-2 or TRBV6-3 and TRBJ2-1, with 9 bases fitting TRBD2. Germline CDR1 reads MNHEY; CDR2 reads SVGEGT. CDR3 size: 17 residues. V trimming: 2 bases; J trimming: 5 bases; junction bases outside the gene matches: 10. Here the CDR3 reads CASSYLPGLARNNEQFF. DNA of the CDR3: TGTGCCAGCAGTTACCTACCAGGACTAGCGCGAAACAATGAGCAGTTCTTC.

The V gene is TRBV18, the J gene TRBJ1-5, with TRBD1 matching 7 bases. The length of the CDR3 is 13 residues. V shed 8 bases, J shed 4 bases, and the junction held 5 bases outside the gene matches. Germline values: CDR1 KGHSH, CDR2 LQKENI. The CDR3: CASRQGLNQPQHF. For the CDR3, the DNA is TGTGCCAGCCGACAGGGCCTAAATCAGCCCCAGCATTTT.

This chain joins TRBV4-1 and TRBJ2-7; D is uncertain. The CDR3 is 13 residues long. The germline V and J ends were trimmed by 5 bases and 2 bases, with 10 bases remaining between them. Germline V gene data show CDR1 as MGHRA and CDR2 as YSYEKL. The CDR3 bases are TGCGCCAGCAGCATCAGTGCCACCTACGAGCAGTACTTC. Its translation: CASSISATYEQYF.

The chain has TRBV28 and TRBJ2-5; 10 bases map to TRBD2. Germline assignment: CDR1 MDHEN and CDR2 SYDVKM. The CDR3 runs to 15 residues. J lost 5 bases, V lost 1 base, and 4 bases had no gene match. The CDR3 DNA follows: TGTGCCAGCAGTTTATCGGCTAGCGGGAGCGAGACCCAGTACTTC. Its protein product is CASSLSASGSETQYF.

The rearrangement joins TRBV7-9 to TRBJ2-7; 8 nucleotides agree with TRBD1. J was trimmed by 5 bases and V by 5 bases; bases with no gene match: 8. Germline assignment: CDR1 SEHNR and CDR2 FQNEAQ (reference sequence). This CDR3 has 14 residues. The CDR3 region has the DNA TGTGCCAGCAGCCCCGGACAGGGCACCGACGAGCAGTACTTC. Protein product: CASSPGQGTDEQYF.

A single count supports this clone. The rearrangement uses TRBV5-1 and TRBJ2-1; 7 nucleotides match TRBD2. The CDR3 extends over 16 amino acids. With 0 bases clipped from V and 3 bases from J, the junction kept 6 bases outside the gene matches. CDR1 is SGHRS, CDR2 YFSETQ, per germline. The DNA of the CDR3 is TGCGCCAGCAGCTTGGTTCCTAGCGGAGACTACAATGAGCAGTTCTTC. This sequence encodes CASSLVPSGDYNEQFF.

The chain uses TRBV30 and TRBJ2-3; D unclear. V lost 1 base and J lost 7, with 6 bases in between. Germline V gene sequence: CDR1 GTSNPN, CDR2 SVGIG (reference sequence). The length of the CDR3 is 11 residues. The CDR3 sequence: CAWSGGYTQYF. The DNA for the CDR3 is TGTGCCTGGAGTGGTGGCTATACGCAGTATTTT.

The J gene is TRBJ1-6, the V gene TRBV5-4; D gene unclear. Germline CDR1 SGHNT, CDR2 YYREEE (reference sequence). This CDR3 has 16 residues. Trimming removed 0 bases from V and 2 bases from J, with 9 bases in between. CDR3 in DNA: TGTGCCAGCAGCTTGGACCCGACTACCTATAATTCACCCCTCCACTTT. It translates to CASSLDPTTYNSPLHF.

The V gene is TRBV24-1, the J gene TRBJ1-5; 8 bases line up with TRBD1. The CDR3 covers 13 residues. Trimming removed 10 bases from V and 5 bases from J; junction bases left unmatched: 6. Germline assignment: CDR1 KGHDR and CDR2 SFDVKD. Here the CDR3 DNA reads TGTGCCACAGGGGACAGGCCCGATCAGCCCCAGCATTTT. This sequence encodes CATGDRPDQPQHF.

This rearrangement joins TRBV6-5 to TRBJ2-3; D is unresolved. V shed 6 bases and J shed 0 bases, with 13 bases lying between them. The germline CDR1 and CDR2 sequences are MNHEY and SVGAGI. The CDR3 has 15 amino acids. CDR3 sequence reads: CASSRTRLSTDTQYF. The DNA for the CDR3 is TGTGCCAGCAGCCGCACTCGACTCAGCACAGATACGCAGTATTTT.

About this clone: An end of the junction differs from the germline gene, which may be a read error. The chain employs TRBV7-7 and TRBJ2-5, with TRBD2 identical over 8 bases. This CDR3 is 15 amino acids long. CDR1 is SSHAT and CDR2 is FNYEAQ in the germline V gene (reference sequence). For the CDR3, the DNA is TGTGCTAGCAGTCAAGGACTAGCCCTCGTGGAGACCCAGTACTTC. Residues: CASSQGLALVETQYF.

CDR3 sequence (DNA): TGTGCCTGGTCTCATCGAGGACAGAAGTACACAGATACGCAGTATTTT. Translation gives CAWSHRGQKYTDTQYF. The rearrangement links TRBV30 to TRBJ2-3; D is possibly TRBD1 (6 bases). V lost 5 bases and J lost 2, with 20 bases in between. Germline V gene sequence: CDR1 GTSNPN, CDR2 SVGIG (reference sequence). This CDR3 has 16 amino acids.

The CDR3 DNA is TGCGCCAGCAGCTGGCCCCCTCCCAGGAACACTGAAGCTTTCTTT. Translating it yields CASSWPPPRNTEAFF. The chain joins TRBV5-1 to TRBJ1-1; D is ambiguous. Trimming took off 3 bases at V and 1 base at J, with 13 bases between the two ends. The V gene's germline CDR1 is SGHRS and CDR2 YFSETQ. The CDR3 is 15 amino acids.